The 6 T cell receptor beta chains in this list originate from one sample, sequenced in a study of read filtering for tumor transcriptome and immune sequencing (dated by TCRdb to about 2020). For sequencing, an Illumina HiSeq 4000 was employed. TCR libraries were constructed from about 400 ng RNA using the Immunoverse kit, and molecular barcoded adaptors covering alpha/delta and beta/gamma chains were employed. The public reads were run again by TCRdb, first through fastp at Q25 and then through MiXCR, and only productive beta chains were kept. Every CDR3 protein is listed once, alongside the most common genes and DNA of its rows. The sample table shows approximately 37,000 distinct CDR3 sequences, and 14% are seen once. In total, the top ten clones hold around 18% of the sample. Sequences were obtained from a population of CD138-negative cells sorted from bone marrow. The sample's cell subset or site label is to be understood as: bone marrow mononuclear cells depleted of CD138+ plasma/myeloma cells by negative magnetic selection. These receptors came from a donor aged 40 or over with multiple myeloma.

This clonotype was counted ten times or more. The gene calls are TRBV18 and TRBJ1-5, with unresolved D. Trimming pared 2 bases from V and 0 bases from J, leaving 17 bases between. This CDR3 comprises 18 residues. Germline-derived CDR1 and CDR2 are KGHSH and LQKENI. CDR3 DNA: TGTGCCAGCTCACCAGGGGAGGATTTGCGCTATAGCAATCAGCCCCAGCATTTT. Translation gives CASSPGEDLRYSNQPQHF.

This clonotype was counted many times. The chain recombines TRBV5-1 with TRBJ2-3; D remains unclear. The CDR3 sequence is 12 residues long. Germline loops: CDR1 SGHRS, CDR2 YFSETQ. Trimming pared 0 bases from V and 5 bases from J, leaving 4 bases between. The CDR3 spells CASSLGEDTQYF. CDR3 sequence (DNA): TGCGCCAGCAGCTTGGGAGAAGATACGCAGTATTTT.

This clonotype was seen ten or more times. The chain uses TRBV5-1 and TRBJ2-6; possibly TRBD2 for D (5 bases). CDR3 length equals 16 residues. V lost 6 bases and J 2 bases, leaving 15 bases between the germline ends. From germline, CDR1 is SGHRS and CDR2 YFSETQ. The CDR3 DNA reads as TGCGCCAGCACCCCGGAGGCGGTAACTGGGGCCAACGTCCTGACTTTC. It is translated as CASTPEAVTGANVLTF.

This clonotype was observed at least ten times. The chain links TRBV11-2 to TRBJ2-1, with 12 positions matching TRBD2. The V and J ends lost 3 bases and 6 bases, in that order; junction bases with no gene match: 3. Germline values: CDR1 SGHAT, CDR2 FQNNGV. The CDR3 consists of 15 residues. DNA of the CDR3: TGTGCCAGCAGCTTCGCTAGCGGGGGGGCCAATGAGCAGTTCTTC. Translation: CASSFASGGANEQFF.

There are many counts of this clonotype. The chain has TRBV29-1 and TRBJ2-1, with 9 bases fitting TRBD2. This CDR3 is built from 14 residues. Germline-derived CDR1 and CDR2 are SQVTM and ANQGSEA. Unmatched junction bases numbered 6, after V lost 5 bases and J lost 4 bases. This CDR3 reads CSVWGGGVYNEQFF. CDR3 sequence (DNA): TGCAGCGTTTGGGGCGGGGGGGTTTACAATGAGCAGTTCTTC.

This clonotype was picked up many times. The gene calls are TRBV6-1 and TRBJ2-2; 12 nucleotides agree with TRBD2. Germline V lookup: CDR1 MNHNS, CDR2 SASEGT. This CDR3 contains 15 residues. After removal of 6 bases from V and 7 bases from J, the junction contained 6 bases not matched to a gene. Here the CDR3 DNA reads TGTGCCAGCAGGCCTAGCGGGGGGGCCTTCGGGGAGCTGTTTTTT. Translated, it gives CASRPSGGAFGELFF.